These 30 T cell receptor beta chains originate from one sample sequenced in a study of blood T cell repertoires in COVID-19. Some clones are missing from TCRdb's copy, which holds only in-frame ones; the method was immunoSEQ multiplex PCR. The sample lists more than 200,000 clones, around 90% occurring once. Sequencing was performed on PBMCs or T cells enriched from blood (not recorded which). Receptor source: a young woman who had recovered from COVID-19.

This sequence joins TRBV7-9 and TRBJ2-5; 10 bases are a match to TRBD2. Germline-derived CDR1 and CDR2 are SEHNR and FQNEAQ (reference sequence). Losses at the gene ends were 3 bases for V and 4 bases for J; bases not matched to a gene: 5. This CDR3 comprises 15 residues. This chain's CDR3 is CASSLSGGAPETQYF. In DNA, the CDR3 is TGTGCCAGCAGCTTGAGCGGGGGGGCCCCAGAGACCCAGTACTTC. The full variable domain, completed using reference TRBV7-9 and TRBJ2-5, is DTGVSQNPRHKITKRGQNVTFRCDPISEHNRLYWYRQTLGQGPEFLTYFQNEAQLEKSRLLSDRFSAERPKGSFSTLEIQRTEQGDSAMYLCASSLSGGAPETQYFGPGTRLLVL.

The V and J genes are TRBV7-9 and TRBJ2-7; D is ambiguous. Per germline, CDR1 SEHNR and CDR2 FQNEAQ (reference sequence). CDR3 length equals 14 residues. The germline V and J ends were trimmed by 2 bases and 0 bases, with 8 bases remaining between them. Written as DNA, the CDR3 is TGTGCCAGCAGCTTATCTGGCAGCTCCTACGAGCAGTACTTC. It translates to CASSLSGSSYEQYF.

This chain uses TRBV9 with TRBJ2-5, with 10 bases lining up with TRBD2. J was trimmed by 0 bases and V by 0 bases; bases with no gene match: 11. The CDR3 spans 19 residues. Germline V lookup: CDR1 SGDLS, CDR2 YYNGEE. CDR3 protein: CASSVAASGGSQYQETQYF. In nucleotides, the CDR3 is TGTGCCAGCAGCGTAGCTGCTAGCGGGGGATCCCAGTACCAAGAGACCCAGTACTTC.

The V and J genes are TRBV12-3 or TRBV12-4 and TRBJ1-1; no clear D gene. The CDR3 runs to 13 residues. Trimming pared 7 bases from V and 0 bases from J, leaving 9 bases between. DNA for the CDR3: TGTGCCAGCACCCGACTGTTGAACACTGAAGCTTTCTTT. Translating it yields CASTRLLNTEAFF.

The chain uses TRBV3-1 (or the pseudogene TRBV3-2) and TRBJ2-7, with D possibly matching TRBD2 (5 bases). Germline lookup yields CDR1 LGHDT and CDR2 YNNKEL (reference sequence). The CDR3 is made up of 15 amino acids. Trimming shortened V by 2 bases and J by 0 bases, and 11 bases separated the two germline ends. As DNA, the CDR3 is TGTGCCAGCAGCCAAATTCCGGGGAGCTCCTACGAGCAGTACTTC. Protein product: CASSQIPGSSYEQYF.

The chain couples TRBV12-3 or TRBV12-4 to TRBJ1-1, with D tentatively TRBD1 (6 bases). This CDR3 contains 13 residues. Trimming stripped 4 bases from V and 4 bases from J, with 10 bases between. CDR3 residues: CASSWGQGTEAFF. The CDR3 nucleotides read TGTGCCAGCAGTTGGGGGCAGGGCACTGAAGCTTTCTTT.

V usage is TRBV12-3 or TRBV12-4 and J usage is TRBJ2-7, with 7 bases identical to TRBD2. The CDR3 loop spans 13 amino acids. V was clipped by 2 bases and J by 7 bases; unmatched bases: 5. CDR3 nucleotides: TGTGCCAGCAGTTTAAAGCGGGGTTATGAGCAGTACTTC. Encoded protein: CASSLKRGYEQYF.

CDR3 sequence: CASSLGRDRGRGEAFF. The CDR3 DNA reads TGTGCCAGCAGCTTAGGCCGGGACAGGGGGCGCGGGGAAGCTTTCTTT. This sequence joins TRBV7-9 and TRBJ1-1; 12 bases fit TRBD1. The CDR3 spans 16 residues. Germline V lookup: CDR1 SEHNR, CDR2 FQNEAQ (reference sequence). The J segment lost 8 bases and the V segment lost 1 base, leaving 8 bases of the junction unmatched.

V gene TRBV11-2 combines with J gene TRBJ2-3, with 16 bases lining up with TRBD2. Germline lookup yields CDR1 SGHAT and CDR2 FQNNGV. CDR3 size: 16 residues. V was clipped by 5 bases and J by 5 bases; unmatched bases: 4. CDR3 in DNA: TGTGCCAGCAGCCCAGGGACTAGCGGGGGGGTAGATACGCAGTATTTT. This sequence encodes CASSPGTSGGVDTQYF.

The V and J genes are TRBV12-5 and TRBJ1-1; 7 nucleotides agree with TRBD1. There are 19 residues in the CDR3. The germline gives CDR1 LGHNT, CDR2 FRNRAP. V was clipped by 2 bases and J by 5 bases; unmatched bases: 20. The DNA for the CDR3 is TGTGCTAGTGGTTTGCCTTATCCCGGGACAGCCCACGGAGGAACTGAAGCTTTCTTT. As protein: CASGLPYPGTAHGGTEAFF.

This clone came up once. This sequence joins TRBV6-4 and TRBJ1-4, with D possibly being TRBD1 (6 bases). Germline V gives CDR1 MRHNA, CDR2 SNTAGT. The CDR3 contains 14 residues. V gave up 7 bases and J gave up 5 bases, with 14 bases separating them. The CDR3 region is CASTLGQINEKLFF. In DNA form, the CDR3 reads TGTGCCAGCACCCTTGGACAGATAAATGAAAAACTGTTTTTT.

The rearrangement links TRBV4-1 to TRBJ2-3; tentatively, D is TRBD2 (5 bases). The CDR3 is 11 residues long. The V end was cut by 4 bases, the J end by 9 bases, with 8 bases between. Germline loops: CDR1 MGHRA, CDR2 YSYEKL. The CDR3 region is CASSLPGTQYF. CDR3 nucleotides: TGCGCCAGCAGCCTCCCGGGAACGCAGTATTTT.

The V call is TRBV18, the J call TRBJ2-5, with a possible D match to TRBD2 (5 bases). Deletions cut 3 bases from V and 2 bases from J, with 7 bases between. Looked up from germline, CDR1 is KGHSH and CDR2 is LQKENI. The CDR3 is 13 residues long. The DNA for the CDR3 is TGTGCCAGCTCACCCCGGGGTCAAGAGACCCAGTACTTC. Translation: CASSPRGQETQYF.

The gene calls are TRBV19 and TRBJ2-5; 8 nucleotides agree with TRBD1. The V segment lost 6 bases and the J segment 5 bases; nucleotides outside the gene matches: 8. From germline, CDR1 is LNHDA and CDR2 SQIVND (reference sequence). There are 14 residues in the CDR3. CDR3 DNA: TGTGCCAGTAGCGACAGGGGTGAGTTGGAGACCCAGTACTTC. This sequence encodes CASSDRGELETQYF. The full variable domain, with the rest looked up from reference TRBV19 and TRBJ2-5, is DGGITQSPKYLFRKEGQNVTLSCEQNLNHDAMYWYRQDPGQGLRLIYYSQIVNDFQKGDIAEGYSVSREKKESFPLTVTSAQKNPTAFYLCASSDRGELETQYFGPGTRLLVL.

This chain joins TRBV28 and TRBJ1-1; tentative D call: TRBD1 (5 bases). This CDR3 comprises 13 residues. The germline V gene encodes CDR1 MDHEN and CDR2 SYDVKM. Trimming pared 2 bases from V and 6 bases from J, leaving 10 bases between. CDR3 DNA: TGTGCCAGCAGTTTACCGGGGGGTCCTGAAGCTTTCTTT. It is translated as CASSLPGGPEAFF.

This sequence joins TRBV3-1 (or the pseudogene TRBV3-2) and TRBJ2-5, with unresolved D. The germline V gene has CDR1 LGHDT and CDR2 YNNKEL (reference sequence). V gave up 1 base and J gave up 1 base, with 7 bases separating them. This CDR3 spans 14 amino acids. The CDR3 loop is CASSQVTGQETQYF. The CDR3 coding sequence is TGTGCCAGCAGCCAAGTAACTGGCCAAGAGACCCAGTACTTC.

J is TRBJ2-7 and V is TRBV7-2, with D perhaps matching TRBD1 (5 bases). Trimming removed 5 bases at V and 1 base at J, with 12 bases between. From germline, CDR1 is SGHTA and CDR2 FQGNSA. CDR3 size: 14 residues. CDR3 coding DNA: TGTGCCAGCAGCCCAACAAGGGGTTCCTACGAGCAGTACTTC. It specifies CASSPTRGSYEQYF.

V and J are TRBV5-4 and TRBJ1-2; no clear D gene. CDR1 and CDR2 from the germline V gene are SGHNT and YYREEE (reference sequence). The CDR3 runs 17 residues. The germline V and J ends were trimmed by 6 bases and 2 bases, with 23 bases remaining between them. The DNA of the CDR3 is TGTGCCAGCAACTCCAGAACCCTCGAGGAGGGCAACTATGGCTACACCTTC. Its protein is CASNSRTLEEGNYGYTF.

V and J are TRBV4-2 and TRBJ1-2; 9 nucleotides match TRBD1. V was clipped by 2 bases and J by 2 bases; unmatched bases: 3. The germline CDR1 and CDR2 sequences are LGHNA and YNFKEQ. The CDR3 spans 15 residues. In DNA form, the CDR3 reads TGTGCCAGCAGCCAACCTACAGGGGGCAACTATGGCTACACCTTC. Its translation is CASSQPTGGNYGYTF.

J is TRBJ2-7 and V is TRBV28; 10 nucleotides line up with TRBD2. The CDR3 totals 15 residues. Germline V gene lookup returns CDR1 MDHEN and CDR2 SYDVKM. The V gene end was trimmed by 3 bases and the J gene end by 1 base; junction bases not matched to a gene: 3. In DNA, the CDR3 is TGTGCCAGCAGTTTTCCAGCGGGAGGGTCCTACGAGCAGTACTTC. Residues: CASSFPAGGSYEQYF.

V usage is TRBV18 and J usage is TRBJ2-5, with a weak D call TRBD1 (5 bases). V was shortened by 3 bases and J by 1 base, with 15 bases between the two germline ends. This CDR3 contains 16 residues. Looked up from germline, CDR1 is KGHSH and CDR2 is LQKENI. The CDR3 bases are TGTGCCAGCTCACCCTGGGTCGGCAGGGCCCAAGAGACCCAGTACTTC. Translating gives CASSPWVGRAQETQYF.

Here the CDR3 reads CATSPSGQVNQPQHF. In nucleotides, the CDR3 is TGTGCCACCAGTCCCAGCGGACAGGTAAATCAGCCCCAGCATTTT. J is TRBJ1-5 and V is TRBV24-1, with 7 bases lining up with TRBD1. V trimming: 6 bases; J trimming: 4 bases; junction bases outside the gene matches: 8. Germline V gene lookup returns CDR1 KGHDR and CDR2 SFDVKD. The CDR3 sequence is 15 residues long.

This rearrangement joins TRBV7-2 to TRBJ1-6; TRBD1 agrees at 8 bases. Germline lookup yields CDR1 SGHTA and CDR2 FQGNSA. With 5 bases clipped from V and 7 bases from J, the junction kept 4 bases outside the gene matches. The CDR3 covers 14 residues. The CDR3 is CASSQTGGNSPLHF. The CDR3 DNA is TGTGCCAGCAGCCAAACAGGGGGAAATTCACCCCTCCACTTT.

A word on this clone: The same CDR3 is also encoded by other DNA sequences in this sample. The V call is TRBV18, the J call TRBJ2-1; no clear D. The length of the CDR3 is 13 residues. Germline-derived CDR1 and CDR2 are KGHSH and LQKENI. V lost 3 bases and J lost 0, with 3 bases in between. CDR3 loop: CASSPSSYNEQFF. CDR3 nucleotides: TGTGCCAGCTCACCGAGCTCCTACAATGAGCAGTTCTTC.

The chain couples TRBV18 to TRBJ1-3, with D hard to call. The CDR3 consists of 18 residues. The V gene lost 6 bases and the J gene lost 0 bases, with 21 bases spanning the gap. Germline CDR1 and CDR2: KGHSH and LQKENI. The CDR3 loop reads CASSRRTNAAFSGNTIYF. Written as DNA, the CDR3 is TGTGCCAGCTCGCGACGGACTAACGCGGCATTCTCTGGAAACACCATATATTTT.

The CDR3 loop reads CASSQTGSTYEQYF. CDR3 bases: TGCGCCAGCAGCCAGACAGGGTCTACCTACGAGCAGTACTTC. This chain connects TRBV5-1 to TRBJ2-7, with 7 bases aligning to TRBD1. CDR1 and CDR2 from the germline V gene are SGHRS and YFSETQ. The CDR3 is 14 residues long. V trimming: 4 bases; J trimming: 2 bases; junction bases outside the gene matches: 6.

The chain carries TRBV6-2 or TRBV6-3 and TRBJ1-5; TRBD1 matches 7 bases. In germline, CDR1 is MNHEY, CDR2 SVGEGT. The CDR3 runs to 14 residues. J was trimmed by 6 bases and V by 5 bases; bases with no gene match: 7. CDR3 nucleotides: TGTGCCAGCAGTACAGGGGATTCCATTCAGCCCCAGCATTTT. Its translation is CASSTGDSIQPQHF.

This chain's CDR3 is CASREGGSWSYSNQPQHF. CDR3 sequence (DNA): TGTGCCAGTCGGGAGGGAGGATCCTGGTCCTATAGCAATCAGCCCCAGCATTTT. The genes are TRBV19 and TRBJ1-5; no clear D gene. The CDR3 length is 18 residues. Per germline, CDR1 LNHDA and CDR2 SQIVND (reference sequence). Between the trimmed V and J ends, which lost 8 bases and 0 bases, there was a span of 23 bases.

V and J are TRBV5-4 and TRBJ1-6; 8 bases are shared with TRBD1. In germline, CDR1 is SGHNT, CDR2 YYREEE (reference sequence). J lost 9 bases, V lost 4 bases, and 9 bases had no gene match. This CDR3 has 15 residues. The CDR3 region has the DNA TGTGCCAGCAGCCTGAACAGGGGGTATGCTTCACCCCTCCACTTT. Translation: CASSLNRGYASPLHF. The complete variable domain, with remaining parts taken from reference TRBV5-4 and TRBJ1-6, reads ETGVTQSPTHLIKTRGQQVTLRCSSQSGHNTVSWYQQALGQGPQFIFQYYREEENGRGNFPPRFSGLQFPNYSSELNVNALELDDSALYLCASSLNRGYASPLHFGNGTRLTVT.

Only one count was recorded for this clone. This chain connects TRBV5-1 to TRBJ2-2; 15 bases match TRBD2. The ends lost 4 bases at V and 4 bases at J; junction bases unmatched: 8. This CDR3 is built from 18 residues. The germline V gene has CDR1 SGHRS and CDR2 YFSETQ. The DNA for the CDR3 is TGCGCCAGCAGCGGAGGACTAGCGGGGGGGCCCGGCACCGGGGAGCTGTTTTTT. It specifies CASSGGLAGGPGTGELFF.